This T cell receptor beta chain was identified in a study of blood T cell repertoires in COVID-19. The study assigned cohorts using participant-reported clinical history. Clones were sequenced by immunoSEQ multiplex PCR, and TCRdb holds only the in-frame ones, with some missing. The data show 160,000 or so clones, roughly 90% seen once. The germline V gene has CDR1 GTSNPN and CDR2 SVGIG (reference sequence). This CDR3 has 15 amino acids. Trimming took off 0 bases at V and 1 base at J, with 12 bases between the two ends. Specimen: PBMCs or T cells enriched from blood (not recorded which). The chain joins TRBV30 to TRBJ1-1; no clear D gene. This TCR derives from a woman in her fifties or sixties who had recovered from COVID-19. The CDR3 DNA reads TGTGCCTGGAGTGTCCGGGTCTTGGCGAACACTGAAGCTTTCTTT. It encodes CAWSVRVLANTEAFF.